A single sample gave rise to the 27 T cell receptor beta chains below, sequenced in a study of cytomegalovirus exposure and HLA in healthy donors. A multiplex PCR was run with 60 Vbeta primers and 13 Jbeta primers. Produced via immunoSEQ multiplex PCR; TCRdb's table is partial and in-frame only. The data hold fewer than 200,000 clones, with roughly four fifths observed a single time. The sample comprised PBMCs. The source is a girl aged 2 to 10 in good health and CMV-seropositive.

This chain uses TRBV9 with TRBJ2-1, with D tentatively TRBD2 (6 bases). The CDR3 loop spans 15 amino acids. V lost 0 bases and J lost 2, with 9 bases in between. Looked up from germline, CDR1 is SGDLS and CDR2 is YYNGEE. The CDR3 region is CASSVAGDTYNEQFF. The CDR3 DNA follows: TGTGCCAGCAGCGTAGCGGGAGACACCTACAATGAGCAGTTCTTC.

This rearrangement joins TRBV9 to TRBJ2-5; the D gene is possibly TRBD1 (6 bases). Germline lookup yields CDR1 SGDLS and CDR2 YYNGEE. The V end was cut by 3 bases, the J end by 5 bases, with 20 bases between. This CDR3 has 16 residues. CDR3 in amino acids: CASSGDYTARGETQYF. The CDR3 DNA is TGTGCCAGCAGCGGAGATTATACGGCTAGGGGGGAGACCCAGTACTTC.

The rearrangement joins TRBV6-1 to TRBJ1-2; TRBD1 is a possible D gene (6 bases). The V gene's germline CDR1 is MNHNS and CDR2 SASEGT. Trimming cost V 6 bases and J 4 bases, with 15 bases left between them. This CDR3 has 14 amino acids. CDR3 protein: CASRGAWQGYGYTF. The CDR3 nucleotides are TGTGCCAGCAGGGGGGCCTGGCAGGGCTATGGCTACACCTTC.

The chain is built from TRBV7-9 and TRBJ1-3; D ambiguous. Trimming took off 5 bases at V and 0 bases at J, with 14 bases between the two ends. Germline-derived CDR1 and CDR2 are SEHNR and FQNEAQ (reference sequence). The CDR3 contains 16 residues. The CDR3 is CASSPKQFISGNTIYF. The CDR3 region has the DNA TGTGCCAGCAGCCCTAAACAGTTTATCTCTGGAAACACCATATATTTT.

The rearrangement uses TRBV6-5 and TRBJ1-6; 7 bases match TRBD1. The germline V gene has CDR1 MNHEY and CDR2 SVGAGI. V was pared by 2 bases and J by 7 bases, with 5 bases of the junction left unmatched. CDR3 size: 15 residues. The CDR3 protein is CASSYVTGTNSPLHF. The CDR3 DNA follows: TGTGCCAGCAGTTACGTGACAGGGACCAATTCACCCCTCCACTTT.

This sequence joins TRBV2 and TRBJ2-6, with 7 positions matching TRBD1. Germline V gene sequence: CDR1 SNHLY, CDR2 FYNNEI. Germline trimming cut 5 bases from V and 13 bases from J; bases unmatched to any gene: 8. The CDR3 extends over 13 amino acids. The CDR3 loop is CASSRQGPGVLTF. For the CDR3, the DNA is TGTGCCAGCAGTAGACAGGGCCCTGGAGTCCTGACTTTC.

The chain has TRBV4-1 and TRBJ2-1; 7 bases match TRBD2. Germline CDR1 reads MGHRA; CDR2 reads YSYEKL. V was pared by 0 bases and J by 8 bases, with 10 bases of the junction left unmatched. The CDR3 length is 16 residues. CDR3 in DNA: TGCGCCAGCAGCCAAGAGTCGGGAGGTTCGCACTATGAGCAGTTCTTC. Translating gives CASSQESGGSHYEQFF.

This chain links TRBV7-8 with TRBJ2-3; a weak D match, TRBD2 (6 bases). Trimming cost V 5 bases and J 1 base, with 13 bases left between them. The germline V gene encodes CDR1 SGHVS and CDR2 FQNEAQ. CDR3 length: 15 amino acids. CDR3 sequence reads: CASSRQRVGTDTQYF. The CDR3 region has the DNA TGTGCCAGCAGCCGCCAGCGGGTAGGCACAGATACGCAGTATTTT. The entire variable domain, with the rest obtained from reference TRBV7-8 and TRBJ2-3, is as follows: GAGVSQSPRYKVAKRGQDVALRCDPISGHVSLFWYQQALGQGPEFLTYFQNEAQLDKSGLPSDRFFAERPEGSVSTLKIQRTQQEDSAVYLCASSRQRVGTDTQYFGPGTRLTVL.

The chain joins TRBV2 to TRBJ2-5; 8 positions match TRBD1. The CDR3 consists of 15 residues. Germline CDR1 SNHLY, CDR2 FYNNEI. The V gene end was trimmed by 3 bases and the J gene end by 5 bases; junction bases not matched to a gene: 8. The CDR3 DNA is TGTGCCAGCAGTGAGTCCCAGGGGGCAGGGGAGACCCAGTACTTC. Translation: CASSESQGAGETQYF.

This chain connects TRBV6-1 to TRBJ2-1, with TRBD2 identical over 9 bases. V dropped 6 bases and J dropped 2; count of bases not matched to a gene: 5. This CDR3 is 15 amino acids long. Germline V gene lookup returns CDR1 MNHNS and CDR2 SASEGT. The CDR3 is CASSDRLAAYNEQFF. CDR3 DNA: TGTGCCAGCAGCGATCGACTAGCGGCCTACAATGAGCAGTTCTTC.

CDR3 in amino acids: CASSPGLGQRPYEQYF. DNA of the CDR3: TGTGCCAGCAGCCCCGGCTTAGGACAGAGACCCTACGAGCAGTACTTC. The chain combines TRBV4-2 with TRBJ2-7; TRBD1 might be the D (6 bases). This CDR3 is 16 amino acids long. Germline CDR1 and CDR2: LGHNA and YNFKEQ. V was cut by 4 bases and J by 2 bases, with 18 bases left in between.

The CDR3 nucleotides are TGCGCCAGCAGCCAGGTACTAGCGGGAGCAGATACGCAGTATTTT. Translated: CASSQVLAGADTQYF. The genes are TRBV4-1 and TRBJ2-3, with TRBD2 matching 11 bases. The CDR3 sequence is 15 residues long. Trimming took 3 bases from V and 4 from J; bases not matched to a gene: 3. From germline, CDR1 is MGHRA and CDR2 YSYEKL.

V gene TRBV29-1 combines with J gene TRBJ2-1; 7 bases match TRBD1. This CDR3 is 15 amino acids long. V trimming: 4 bases; J trimming: 2 bases; junction bases outside the gene matches: 8. Germline CDR1 and CDR2: SQVTM and ANQGSEA. CDR3 DNA sequence: TGCAGCGTTGTAGGAGGACAGGACACCTACAATGAGCAGTTCTTC. It translates to CSVVGGQDTYNEQFF.

The V gene is TRBV30, the J gene TRBJ2-7; 9 nucleotides match TRBD2. The germline V gene encodes CDR1 GTSNPN and CDR2 SVGIG (reference sequence). The V segment lost 4 bases and the J segment 7 bases; nucleotides outside the gene matches: 5. The CDR3 has 12 amino acids. The CDR3 nucleotides are TGTGCCTGGATTGCGGGAGGGGGAGAGCAGTACTTC. It specifies CAWIAGGGEQYF.

The chain has TRBV5-1 and TRBJ2-7; TRBD2 matches at 11 bases. The CDR3 is 14 residues long. Germline-derived CDR1 and CDR2 are SGHRS and YFSETQ. Trimming at V came to 4 bases and at J to 4 bases, leaving 4 bases not matched to a gene. CDR3 in amino acids: CASSPTSGGYEQYF. The DNA for the CDR3 is TGCGCCAGCAGCCCCACTAGCGGGGGTTACGAGCAGTACTTC.

This sequence joins TRBV16 and TRBJ2-1; tentative D call: TRBD1 (5 bases). V dropped 4 bases and J dropped 0 bases, with 13 bases sitting between them. The CDR3 covers 16 residues. The V gene's germline CDR1 is KGHSY and CDR2 FQNENV. The CDR3 coding sequence is TGTGCCAGCAGCCTAGGGGTAATGAGCTCCTACAATGAGCAGTTCTTC. Protein product: CASSLGVMSSYNEQFF.

This sequence joins TRBV9 and TRBJ2-7; 10 bases line up with TRBD2. J lost 4 bases, V lost 0 bases, and 4 bases had no gene match. The CDR3 is made up of 15 amino acids. The germline V gene encodes CDR1 SGDLS and CDR2 YYNGEE. The CDR3 sequence is CASSVGGTSEYEQYF. For the CDR3, the DNA is TGTGCCAGCAGCGTAGGAGGGACTAGCGAATACGAGCAGTACTTC.

V and J are TRBV6-5 and TRBJ1-1, with 12 bases aligning to TRBD1. Germline trimming cut 5 bases from V and 5 bases from J; bases unmatched to any gene: 6. The CDR3 has 15 residues. Germline-derived CDR1 and CDR2 are MNHEY and SVGAGI. The CDR3 bases are TGTGCCAGCAGTAACCGGGACAGGGGGCAAACTGAAGCTTTCTTT. This sequence encodes CASSNRDRGQTEAFF.

V and J are TRBV6-5 and TRBJ1-3; D not resolved. Germline CDR1 reads MNHEY; CDR2 reads SVGAGI. This CDR3 region has 15 residues. The V end was cut by 0 bases, the J end by 0 bases, with 6 bases between. In nucleotides, the CDR3 is TGTGCCAGCAGTTACTCGGCGGCCTCTGGAAACACCATATATTTT. This sequence encodes CASSYSAASGNTIYF.

The chain is built from TRBV29-1 and TRBJ2-1; weak D call: TRBD2 (5 bases). This CDR3 has 14 amino acids. Trimming removed 1 base from V and 1 base from J, with 8 bases in between. The germline gives CDR1 SQVTM, CDR2 ANQGSEA. The CDR3 DNA reads TGCAGCGTTGAAGGAAGCGGTTCCTACAATGAGCAGTTCTTC. This gives the protein CSVEGSGSYNEQFF.

The chain links TRBV6-5 to TRBJ1-1, with D hard to call. Trimming pared 5 bases from V and 3 bases from J, leaving 10 bases between. The CDR3 length is 13 residues. Per germline, CDR1 MNHEY and CDR2 SVGAGI. CDR3 residues: CASSRVIDTEAFF. The CDR3 DNA reads as TGTGCCAGCAGTCGGGTCATAGACACTGAAGCTTTCTTT.

CDR3 loop: CAVQRALGTDTQYF. Here the CDR3 DNA reads TGTGCCGTCCAGCGGGCCCTCGGGACAGATACGCAGTATTTT. The chain employs TRBV10-3 and TRBJ2-3; possibly TRBD2 for D (6 bases). From germline, CDR1 is ENHRY and CDR2 SYGVKD. This CDR3 comprises 14 residues. Trimming shortened V by 11 bases and J by 3 bases, and 18 bases separated the two germline ends.

The chain joins TRBV9 to TRBJ2-5, with TRBD2 matching over 7 bases. Unmatched junction bases numbered 5, after V lost 1 base and J lost 5 bases. Looked up from germline, CDR1 is SGDLS and CDR2 is YYNGEE. The CDR3 length is 14 residues. CDR3 coding DNA: TGTGCCAGCAGCGTAAGCGGGGTGCTTGAGACCCAGTACTTC. It is translated as CASSVSGVLETQYF.

This chain links TRBV14 with TRBJ1-5, with D possibly TRBD1 on 6 matching bases. CDR1 SGHDN and CDR2 FVKESK come from the germline V gene. Trimming took off 4 bases at V and 2 bases at J, with 15 bases between the two ends. The CDR3 contains 16 residues. The CDR3 region is CASSRPTGNRNQPQHF. The CDR3, as DNA: TGTGCCAGCAGCCGACCTACAGGGAATCGCAATCAGCCCCAGCATTTT.

The CDR3 protein is CASGFSLTETRPYEQYF. Written as DNA, the CDR3 is TGTGCTAGTGGTTTCTCCTTAACGGAGACTAGACCCTACGAGCAGTACTTC. V is TRBV12-5 and J is TRBJ2-7; tentative D call: TRBD2 (6 bases). The CDR3 has 17 residues. The V gene's germline CDR1 is LGHNT and CDR2 FRNRAP. V was cut by 3 bases and J by 2 bases, with 20 bases left in between.

This sequence joins TRBV5-1 and TRBJ1-1; tentatively, D is TRBD1 (6 bases). V lost 2 bases, J lost 4 bases, and 6 bases lay in between. This CDR3 contains 12 residues. Germline V gene lookup returns CDR1 SGHRS and CDR2 YFSETQ. The CDR3 protein is CASSLQGTEAFF. The DNA of the CDR3 is TGCGCCAGCAGCTTACAGGGCACTGAAGCTTTCTTT.

The rearrangement uses TRBV5-1 and TRBJ2-1, with a tentative D call TRBD2 (6 bases). The CDR3 sequence is 17 residues long. Germline loops: CDR1 SGHRS, CDR2 YFSETQ. V was shortened by 2 bases and J by 0 bases, with 15 bases between the two germline ends. CDR3 nucleotide sequence: TGCGCCAGCAGCTTTGTTAGCGGAAGTCCCTCCTACAATGAGCAGTTCTTC. Amino acids: CASSFVSGSPSYNEQFF.